This TCR beta chain was obtained from a study of control samples from healthy donors and cancer patients. Libraries were prepared by immunoSEQ multiplex PCR; TCRdb keeps only in-frame clonotypes and omits some of them. Of about 140,000 clones listed, roughly 92% are singletons. Germline V gives CDR1 SGDLS, CDR2 YYNGEE. Trimming removed 0 bases from V and 6 bases from J, with 13 bases in between. The CDR3 runs to 15 residues. The rearrangement uses TRBV9 and TRBJ2-1; no clear D. Sequenced input: blood. This receptor was identified in a man aged 35-49 years in good health. DNA for the CDR3: TGTGCCAGCAGCGTAGGTAGTAGTTCTCTCAATGAGCAGTTCTTC. It yields the protein CASSVGSSSLNEQFF.